This TCR beta chain was obtained from a study of CD8 T cells in Susac syndrome. V was pared by 4 bases and J by 3 bases, with 10 bases of the junction left unmatched. The CDR3 is made up of 16 amino acids. The germline gives CDR1 KGHDR, CDR2 SFDVKD. Reverse transcription used roughly 0.5 to 1 ug RNA and random hexamers. Coverage of TCR beta CDR3 amplification by immunoSEQ multiplex PCR extended to 54 Vbeta and 13 Jbeta. TCRdb called the immunoSEQ multiplex PCR reads again in MiXCR, with one record for every CDR3 protein. The repertoire holds some 300,000 distinct CDR3 sequences, approximately 85% seen once, with approximately 0.2% in the top ten. Sequencing targeted TCR beta in T cells from blood (CD8+ and CD4+). The TEMRA cells underwent FACS enrichment, while the CD8+ and CD4+ T cells underwent negative isolation.

The chain has TRBV24-1 and TRBJ2-7; 8 bases agree with TRBD1. The source is a human donor with multiple sclerosis. Sample: CD8+ T cells from PBMCs. CDR3 sequence reads: CATSDSRTGKGYEQYF. The DNA of the CDR3 is TGTGCCACCAGTGACTCCAGGACAGGGAAAGGCTACGAGCAGTACTTC.